A single sample gave rise to the 21 T cell receptor beta chains below, sequenced in a study of vaccination effects on CD4 cells after COVID-19. Their specific antigens are unknown. Viral peptide pools were used in the ViraFEST assay to expand antigen-specific CD4+ T cells, and sequencing came afterward. The culture ran for around nine days before CD4+ T cells were isolated. PCR confirmed that the person was infected with SARS-CoV-2 between March and December 2020. Generated by immunoSEQ multiplex PCR, the TCRdb table keeps only in-frame clones and is missing some. The sample consists of about 27,000 clones, 65% to 75% of them appearing once. Sample: CD4+ T cells from PBMCs cultured with SARS-CoV-2 spike peptides, taken before COVID-19 vaccination. All receptors derive from a human donor who had a prior SARS-CoV-2 infection.

The V and J genes are TRBV11-2 and TRBJ2-1; unclear D gene. V was cut by 1 base and J by 4 bases, with 11 bases left in between. Germline V gene data show CDR1 as SGHAT and CDR2 as FQNNGV. The CDR3 loop spans 15 amino acids. CDR3 nucleotide sequence: TGTGCCAGCAGCTTAGGTGTCTCCGGGTACAATGAGCAGTTCTTC. This translates into CASSLGVSGYNEQFF.

The V gene is TRBV24-1, the J gene TRBJ1-2; D not resolved. The CDR3 has 19 residues. In germline, CDR1 is KGHDR, CDR2 SFDVKD. V was pared by 6 bases and J by 4 bases, with 29 bases between. CDR3 loop: CATSPRRTNLNLFRYGYTF. The CDR3 region has the DNA TGTGCCACCAGTCCGCGGCGGACCAATTTAAACTTGTTTCGCTATGGCTACACCTTC.

The V gene is TRBV9, the J gene TRBJ2-7, with 8 positions matching TRBD2. CDR3 length: 15 residues. Unmatched junction bases numbered 7, after V lost 4 bases and J lost 1 base. Germline V gene data show CDR1 as SGDLS and CDR2 as YYNGEE. CDR3 amino acids: CASSLGLASSYEQYF. CDR3 coding DNA: TGTGCCAGCAGCTTAGGACTAGCCTCTTCCTACGAGCAGTACTTC.

This clone was counted between two and nine times. The rearrangement uses TRBV6-4 and TRBJ1-1, with D possibly matching TRBD1 (6 bases). This CDR3 is 15 amino acids long. The ends were cut back, 3 bases at V and 0 bases at J, with 11 bases in the middle. Germline CDR1 reads MRHNA; CDR2 reads SNTAGT. CDR3 loop: CASSEGQIMNTEAFF. CDR3 nucleotides: TGTGCCAGCAGTGAGGGACAAATAATGAACACTGAAGCTTTCTTT.

This clone was seen a few times. CDR3 coding DNA: TGCGCCAAGACAGGGGGCGAAGAAACTGAAGCTTTCTTT. This gives the protein CAKTGGEETEAFF. The genes are TRBV23-1 and TRBJ1-1, with 10 nucleotides matching TRBD1. TRBV23-1 is an open reading frame whose function is uncertain. The CDR3 totals 13 residues. J was trimmed by 5 bases and V by 10 bases; bases with no gene match: 7.

This clone was detected a few times. The rearrangement links TRBV7-2 to TRBJ2-1; 7 positions agree with TRBD2. The CDR3 loop spans 14 amino acids. V shed 5 bases, J shed 12 bases, and the junction held 13 bases outside the gene matches. The germline gives CDR1 SGHTA, CDR2 FQGNSA. In DNA form, the CDR3 reads TGTGCCAGCAGCCTTCTAGCGGACCTTTGGGCGCAGTTCTTC. It yields the protein CASSLLADLWAQFF. Supplemented by reference TRBV7-2 and TRBJ2-1, the full variable domain reads GAGVSQSPSNKVTEKGKDVELRCDPISGHTALYWYRQSLGQGLEFLIYFQGNSAPDKSGLPSDRFSAERTGGSVSTLTIQRTQQEDSAVYLCASSLLADLWAQFFGPGTRLTVL.

This clone showed up just a few times. J is TRBJ2-7 and V is TRBV7-2; the D gene is possibly TRBD1 (6 bases). The CDR3 contains 12 residues. The V gene lost 9 bases and the J gene lost 5 bases, with 14 bases spanning the gap. Per germline, CDR1 SGHTA and CDR2 FQGNSA. CDR3 in DNA: TGTGCCAGTGTGGGGTCAGGGGACGAGCAGTACTTC. This encodes CASVGSGDEQYF.

In this sample, this clone turned up a few times. This chain links TRBV7-9 with TRBJ2-7; D ambiguous. This CDR3 is 12 amino acids long. Looked up from germline, CDR1 is SEHNR and CDR2 is FQNEAQ (reference sequence). The germline V and J ends were trimmed by 5 bases and 4 bases, with 9 bases remaining between them. Written as DNA, the CDR3 is TGTGCCAGCAGCACAAACCGGTACGAGCAGTACTTC. Its translation is CASSTNRYEQYF.

This rearrangement joins TRBV7-9 to TRBJ1-4; no clear D. Germline CDR1 SEHNR, CDR2 FQNEAQ (reference sequence). CDR3 length: 13 amino acids. Trimming pared 1 base from V and 9 bases from J, leaving 9 bases between. CDR3 DNA: TGTGCCAGCAGCTTAGGTGGGATGAAAAAACTGTTTTTT. Amino acids: CASSLGGMKKLFF.

V is TRBV6-5 and J is TRBJ2-7, with 7 bases that match TRBD2. The CDR3 covers 15 residues. The germline gives CDR1 MNHEY, CDR2 SVGAGI. Trimming cost V 4 bases and J 2 bases; bases outside gene matches: 8. CDR3 bases: TGTGCCAGCAGTTCGCCGGGGGGTCGACCCTACGAGCAGTACTTC. As protein: CASSSPGGRPYEQYF.

V usage is TRBV30 and J usage is TRBJ1-2; D remains ambiguous. The CDR3 consists of 15 residues. V was trimmed by 0 bases and J by 7 bases, leaving 18 bases between them. Germline V gene data show CDR1 as GTSNPN and CDR2 as SVGIG (reference sequence). CDR3 sequence: CAWSVFQSGIGGYTF. CDR3 DNA: TGTGCCTGGAGTGTATTTCAGTCAGGCATCGGTGGCTACACCTTC.

This chain uses TRBV2 with TRBJ2-5; TRBD1 or TRBD2 may be the D gene (5 bases each). Trimming shortened V by 8 bases and J by 7 bases, and 17 bases separated the two germline ends. The CDR3 runs 13 residues. Germline V CDR1 and CDR2: SNHLY, FYNNEI. CDR3 in amino acids: CASGGTSLGTQYF. In DNA form, the CDR3 reads TGTGCCAGCGGGGGAACTTCCTTAGGGACCCAGTACTTC.

This clone occurred a few times. The chain employs TRBV7-9 and TRBJ2-6; D gene uncertain. The length of the CDR3 is 13 residues. V was clipped by 6 bases and J by 0 bases, with 3 bases between them. Per the germline V gene, CDR1 is SEHNR and CDR2 is FQNEAQ (reference sequence). The chain's CDR3 is CASSGSGANVLTF. In DNA form, the CDR3 reads TGTGCCAGCAGTGGCTCTGGGGCCAACGTCCTGACTTTC.

The rearrangement uses TRBV19 and TRBJ2-1, with 11 bases matching TRBD2. The ends lost 5 bases at V and 1 base at J; junction bases unmatched: 4. This CDR3 has 16 residues. From germline, CDR1 is LNHDA and CDR2 SQIVND (reference sequence). CDR3 in amino acids: CASSRTSGPSYNEQFF. CDR3 nucleotide sequence: TGTGCCAGTAGTCGGACTAGCGGGCCTTCCTACAATGAGCAGTTCTTC.

This clone was detected only once. This rearrangement joins TRBV7-9 to TRBJ2-7, with D possibly being TRBD1 (6 bases). The CDR3 runs 15 residues. Trimming left V 5 bases short and J 0 bases short, with 14 bases between. The germline V gene encodes CDR1 SEHNR and CDR2 FQNEAQ (reference sequence). The CDR3 spells CASSPGAGSSYEQYF. The CDR3 DNA follows: TGTGCCAGCAGCCCAGGGGCAGGGAGCTCCTACGAGCAGTACTTC.

The DNA for the CDR3 is TGCGCCAGCAGCGCTAGGAGCCTCCAAGAGACCCAGTACTTC. It yields the protein CASSARSLQETQYF. The chain combines TRBV5-1 with TRBJ2-5; D uncertain. Per the germline V gene, CDR1 is SGHRS and CDR2 is YFSETQ. V shed 4 bases and J shed 1 base, with 11 bases lying between them. This CDR3 spans 14 amino acids.

The genes are TRBV5-1 and TRBJ2-5; 7 nucleotides line up with TRBD2. Looked up from germline, CDR1 is SGHRS and CDR2 is YFSETQ. CDR3 length equals 14 residues. With 7 bases clipped from V and 6 bases from J, the junction kept 12 bases outside the gene matches. The CDR3 sequence is CASQESGVGKTQYF. CDR3 nucleotides: TGCGCCAGCCAAGAGAGCGGGGTGGGAAAGACCCAGTACTTC.

The CDR3 here is CAISEHGSTGTEKLFF. In DNA form, the CDR3 reads TGTGCCATCAGTGAGCATGGGTCCACAGGTACTGAAAAACTGTTTTTT. The gene calls are TRBV10-3 and TRBJ1-4; a weak D match, TRBD1 (5 bases). Germline CDR1 reads ENHRY; CDR2 reads SYGVKD. There are 16 residues in the CDR3. Trimming took off 2 bases at V and 7 bases at J, with 17 bases between the two ends.

This clone was found a few times. The V and J genes are TRBV7-2 and TRBJ2-7, with TRBD1 matching over 7 bases. After removal of 1 base from V and 3 bases from J, the junction contained 3 bases not matched to a gene. Germline CDR1 SGHTA, CDR2 FQGNSA. CDR3 length: 14 amino acids. The CDR3 loop reads CASSLDRGDYEQYF. CDR3 nucleotides: TGTGCCAGCAGCTTAGACAGGGGAGACTACGAGCAGTACTTC.

The chain uses TRBV11-3 and TRBJ2-1; perhaps TRBD2 as D (6 bases). The V and J ends lost 4 bases and 14 bases respectively, with 15 bases between them. The CDR3 is 12 amino acids. Germline assignment: CDR1 SGHNT and CDR2 YENEEA. This chain's CDR3 is CASSSGLNSKFF. The DNA for the CDR3 is TGTGCCAGCAGCTCGGGACTGAATAGCAAGTTCTTC.

This chain connects TRBV6-5 to TRBJ1-2, with 7 bases matching TRBD1. Germline lookup yields CDR1 MNHEY and CDR2 SVGAGI. Germline trimming cut 5 bases from V and 8 bases from J; bases unmatched to any gene: 8. The CDR3 extends over 13 amino acids. The CDR3 sequence: CASSPRQGLGYTF. CDR3 in DNA: TGTGCCAGCAGTCCCCGACAGGGTCTGGGCTACACCTTC.